The clone carrying this T cell receptor beta chain was counted at least ten times. Its antigen is not known. The sample is drawn from a study of CD8 T cells in ankylosing spondylitis. Study-level findings and limits: What seemed typical of ankylosing spondylitis blood was a TCR beta motif built from several highly homologous variants. Reportedly, disease-linked clones are significantly enriched in ankylosing spondylitis patients' matched synovial fluid.

The CDR3 contains 13 residues. The germline V and J ends were trimmed by 5 bases and 6 bases, with 17 bases remaining between them. The germline gives CDR1 SQVTM, CDR2 ANQGSEA. Library preparation for TCR beta used quantitative 5'-RACE with molecular barcodes. Each CDR3 protein gets one entry after TCRdb re-called the 5' RACE reads with MiXCR. This sample has some 70,000 distinct CDR3 sequences; about 5.4% occur once, and the top ten carry about 2.2%. The receptor was isolated from a male donor with ankylosing spondylitis or in good health (not recorded which). The sample was blood, either unsorted or a sorted T cell fraction (not recorded which). V gene TRBV29-1 combines with J gene TRBJ2-7; no reliable D call. In nucleotides, the CDR3 is TGCAGCGTTCAAAAACCGGGCAAAAGCGAGCAGTACTTC. This gives the protein CSVQKPGKSEQYF.